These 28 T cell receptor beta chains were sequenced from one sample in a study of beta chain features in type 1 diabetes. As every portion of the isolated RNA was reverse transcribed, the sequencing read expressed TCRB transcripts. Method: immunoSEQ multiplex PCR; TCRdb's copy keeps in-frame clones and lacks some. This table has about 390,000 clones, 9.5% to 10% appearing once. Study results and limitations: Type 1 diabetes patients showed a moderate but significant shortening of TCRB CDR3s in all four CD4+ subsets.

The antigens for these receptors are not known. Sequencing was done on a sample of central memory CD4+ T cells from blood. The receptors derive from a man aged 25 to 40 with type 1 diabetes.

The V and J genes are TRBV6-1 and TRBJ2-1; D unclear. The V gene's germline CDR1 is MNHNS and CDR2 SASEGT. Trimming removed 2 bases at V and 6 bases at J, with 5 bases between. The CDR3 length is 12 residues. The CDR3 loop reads CASSESGNEQFF. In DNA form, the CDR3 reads TGTGCCAGCAGTGAAAGTGGCAATGAGCAGTTCTTC.

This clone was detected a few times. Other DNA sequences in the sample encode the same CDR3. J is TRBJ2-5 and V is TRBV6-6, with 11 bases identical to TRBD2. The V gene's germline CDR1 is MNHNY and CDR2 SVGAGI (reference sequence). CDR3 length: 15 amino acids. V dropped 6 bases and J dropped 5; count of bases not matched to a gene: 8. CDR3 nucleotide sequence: TGTGCCAGCAGCCCCCTAGCGGGAGGCGGGGAGACCCAGTACTTC. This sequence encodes CASSPLAGGGETQYF.

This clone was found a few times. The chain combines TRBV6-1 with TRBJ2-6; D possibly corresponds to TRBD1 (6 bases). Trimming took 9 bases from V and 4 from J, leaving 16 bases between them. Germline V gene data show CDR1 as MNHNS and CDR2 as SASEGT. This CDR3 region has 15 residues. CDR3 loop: CASKGTIPGANVLTF. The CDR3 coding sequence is TGTGCCAGTAAGGGGACAATTCCCGGGGCCAACGTCCTGACTTTC.

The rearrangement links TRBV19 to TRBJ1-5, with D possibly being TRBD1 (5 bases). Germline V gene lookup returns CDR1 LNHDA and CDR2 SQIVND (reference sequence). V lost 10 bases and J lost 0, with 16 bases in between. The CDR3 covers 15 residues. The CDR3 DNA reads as TGTGCCACTAAACTTGGGACTTATAGCAATCAGCCCCAGCATTTT. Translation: CATKLGTYSNQPQHF.

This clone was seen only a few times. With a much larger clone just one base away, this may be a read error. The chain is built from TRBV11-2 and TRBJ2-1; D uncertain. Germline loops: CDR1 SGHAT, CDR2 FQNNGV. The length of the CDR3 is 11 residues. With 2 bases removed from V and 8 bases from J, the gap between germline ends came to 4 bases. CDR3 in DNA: TGTGCCAGCAGCTTATGGGATGAGCAGTTCTTC. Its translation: CASSLWDEQFF.

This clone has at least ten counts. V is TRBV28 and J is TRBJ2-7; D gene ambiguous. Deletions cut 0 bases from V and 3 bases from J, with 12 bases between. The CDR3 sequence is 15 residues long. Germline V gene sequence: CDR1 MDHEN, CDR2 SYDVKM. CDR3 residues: CASSLWGSPVYEQYF. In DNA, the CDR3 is TGTGCCAGCAGTTTATGGGGCAGCCCGGTCTACGAGCAGTACTTC.

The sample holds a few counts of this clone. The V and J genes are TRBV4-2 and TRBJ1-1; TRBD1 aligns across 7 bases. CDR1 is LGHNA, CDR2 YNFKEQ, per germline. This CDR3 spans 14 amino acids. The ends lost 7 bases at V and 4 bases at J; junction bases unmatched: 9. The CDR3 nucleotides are TGTGCCAGCACCCAGACAGGGATGGGCACTGAAGCTTTCTTT. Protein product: CASTQTGMGTEAFF.

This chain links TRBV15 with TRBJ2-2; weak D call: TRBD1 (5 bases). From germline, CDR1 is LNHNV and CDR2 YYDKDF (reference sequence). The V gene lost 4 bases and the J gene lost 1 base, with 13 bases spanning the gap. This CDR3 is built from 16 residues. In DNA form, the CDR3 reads TGTGCCACCAGCACACTCGACAGAATGAACACCGGGGAGCTGTTTTTT. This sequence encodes CATSTLDRMNTGELFF.

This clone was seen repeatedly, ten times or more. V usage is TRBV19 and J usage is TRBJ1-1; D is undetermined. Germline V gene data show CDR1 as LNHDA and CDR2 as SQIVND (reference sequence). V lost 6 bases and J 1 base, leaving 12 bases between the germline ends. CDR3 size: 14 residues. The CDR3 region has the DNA TGTGCCAGTAGCCGCCGAGGCCCGAACACTGAAGCTTTCTTT. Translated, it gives CASSRRGPNTEAFF.

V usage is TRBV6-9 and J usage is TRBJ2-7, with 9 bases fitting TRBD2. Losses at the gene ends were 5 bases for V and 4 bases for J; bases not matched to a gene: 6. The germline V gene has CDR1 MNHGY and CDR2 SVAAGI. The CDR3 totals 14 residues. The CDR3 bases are TGTGCCAGCAGTGGGCTAGCGGGACAATACGAGCAGTACTTC. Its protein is CASSGLAGQYEQYF.

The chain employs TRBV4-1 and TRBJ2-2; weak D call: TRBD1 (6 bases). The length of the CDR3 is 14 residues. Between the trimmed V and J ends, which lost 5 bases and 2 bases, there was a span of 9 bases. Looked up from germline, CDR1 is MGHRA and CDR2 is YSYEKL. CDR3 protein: CASSVQGNTGELFF. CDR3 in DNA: TGCGCCAGCAGCGTACAGGGCAACACCGGGGAGCTGTTTTTT.

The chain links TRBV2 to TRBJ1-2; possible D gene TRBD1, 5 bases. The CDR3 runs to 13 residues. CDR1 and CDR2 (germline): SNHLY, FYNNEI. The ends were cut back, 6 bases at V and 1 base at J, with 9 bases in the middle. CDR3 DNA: TGTGCCAGCAGCGCCGACAGTAACTATGGCTACACCTTC. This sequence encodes CASSADSNYGYTF.

This chain's CDR3 is CASRQAGATDTQYF. The CDR3 coding sequence is TGTGCCAGCAGGCAGGCGGGAGCCACAGATACGCAGTATTTT. V usage is TRBV25-1 and J usage is TRBJ2-3; 7 bases align to TRBD2. Germline V gives CDR1 MGHDK, CDR2 SYGVNS. Unmatched junction bases numbered 5, after V lost 6 bases and J lost 2 bases. There are 14 residues in the CDR3.

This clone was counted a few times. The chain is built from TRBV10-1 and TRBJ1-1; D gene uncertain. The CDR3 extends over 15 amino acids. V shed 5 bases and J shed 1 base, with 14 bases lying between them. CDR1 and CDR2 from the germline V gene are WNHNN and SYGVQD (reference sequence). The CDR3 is CASSSAYRGNTEAFF. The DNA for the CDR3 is TGCGCCAGCAGTTCGGCTTACCGGGGGAACACTGAAGCTTTCTTT.

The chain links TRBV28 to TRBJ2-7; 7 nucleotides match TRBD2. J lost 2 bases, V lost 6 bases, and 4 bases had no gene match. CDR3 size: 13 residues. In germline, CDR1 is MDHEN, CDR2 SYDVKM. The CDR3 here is CASSSGTPYEQYF. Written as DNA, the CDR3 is TGTGCCAGCAGCAGCGGGACCCCCTACGAGCAGTACTTC.

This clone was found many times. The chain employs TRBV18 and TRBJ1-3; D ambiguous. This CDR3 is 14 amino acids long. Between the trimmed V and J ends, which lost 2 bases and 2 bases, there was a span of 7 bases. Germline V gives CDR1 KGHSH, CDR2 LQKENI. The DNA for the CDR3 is TGTGCCAGCTCACCATCGGGGACTGGAAACACCATATATTTT. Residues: CASSPSGTGNTIYF.

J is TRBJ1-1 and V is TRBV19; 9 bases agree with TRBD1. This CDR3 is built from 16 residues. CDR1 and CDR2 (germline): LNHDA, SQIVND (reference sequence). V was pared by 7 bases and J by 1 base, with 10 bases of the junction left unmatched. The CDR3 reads CASTLVGQGKNTEAFF. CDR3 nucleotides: TGTGCCAGTACCCTCGTCGGACAGGGGAAGAACACTGAAGCTTTCTTT.

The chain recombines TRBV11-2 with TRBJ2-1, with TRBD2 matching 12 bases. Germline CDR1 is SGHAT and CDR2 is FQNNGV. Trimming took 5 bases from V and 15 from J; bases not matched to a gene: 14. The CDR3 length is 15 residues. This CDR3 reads CASSRTPLAGGGGFF. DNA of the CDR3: TGTGCCAGCAGCCGAACCCCCCTAGCGGGAGGGGGGGGGTTCTTC.

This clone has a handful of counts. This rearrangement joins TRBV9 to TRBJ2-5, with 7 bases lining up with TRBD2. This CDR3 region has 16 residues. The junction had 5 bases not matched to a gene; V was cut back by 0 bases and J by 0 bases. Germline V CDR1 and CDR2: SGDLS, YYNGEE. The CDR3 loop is CASSVGKRDYQETQYF. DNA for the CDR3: TGTGCCAGCAGCGTAGGAAAGCGGGATTACCAAGAGACCCAGTACTTC.

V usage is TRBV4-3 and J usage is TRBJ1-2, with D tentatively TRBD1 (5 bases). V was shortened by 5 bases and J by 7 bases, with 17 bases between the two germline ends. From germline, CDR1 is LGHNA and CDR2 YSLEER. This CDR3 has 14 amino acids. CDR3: CASSALGAMGGYTF. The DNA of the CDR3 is TGCGCCAGCAGCGCCCTAGGGGCTATGGGTGGCTACACCTTC.

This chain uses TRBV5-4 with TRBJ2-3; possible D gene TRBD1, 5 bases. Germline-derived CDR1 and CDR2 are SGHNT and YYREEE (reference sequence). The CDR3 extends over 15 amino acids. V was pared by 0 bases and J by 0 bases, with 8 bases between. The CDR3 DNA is TGTGCCAGCAGCTTGGGACAGATGAGCACAGATACGCAGTATTTT. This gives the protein CASSLGQMSTDTQYF.

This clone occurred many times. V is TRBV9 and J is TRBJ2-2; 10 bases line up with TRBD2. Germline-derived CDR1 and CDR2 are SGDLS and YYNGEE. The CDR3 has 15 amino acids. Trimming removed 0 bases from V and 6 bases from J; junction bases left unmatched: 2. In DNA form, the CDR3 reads TGTGCCAGCAGCGTAGCTGGGACTAGCGCCGGGGAGCTGTTTTTT. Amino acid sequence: CASSVAGTSAGELFF.

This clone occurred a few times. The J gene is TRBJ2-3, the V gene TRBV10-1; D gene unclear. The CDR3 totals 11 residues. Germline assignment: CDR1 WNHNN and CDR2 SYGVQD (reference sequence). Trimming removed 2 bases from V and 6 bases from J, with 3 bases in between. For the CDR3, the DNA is TGCGCCAGCAGTGAGAGGGATACGCAGTATTTT. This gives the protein CASSERDTQYF.

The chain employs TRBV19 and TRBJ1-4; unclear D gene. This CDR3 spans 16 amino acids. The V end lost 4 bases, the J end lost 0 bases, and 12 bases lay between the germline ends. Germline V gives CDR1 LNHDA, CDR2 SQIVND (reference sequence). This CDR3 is CASSTASFATNEKLFF. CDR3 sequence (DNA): TGTGCCAGTAGTACTGCATCGTTTGCAACTAATGAAAAACTGTTTTTT.

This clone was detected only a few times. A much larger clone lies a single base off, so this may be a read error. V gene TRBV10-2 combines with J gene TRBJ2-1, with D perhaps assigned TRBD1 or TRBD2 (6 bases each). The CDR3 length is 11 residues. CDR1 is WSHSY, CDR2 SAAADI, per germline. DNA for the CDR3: TGTGCCAACGGGGTCGGGGGCGAGCAGTTCTTC. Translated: CANGVGGEQFF.

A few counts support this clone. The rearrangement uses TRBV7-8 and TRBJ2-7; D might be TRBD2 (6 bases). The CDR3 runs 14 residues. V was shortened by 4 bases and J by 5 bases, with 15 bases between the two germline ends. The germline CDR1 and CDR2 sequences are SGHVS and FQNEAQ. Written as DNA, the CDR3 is TGTGCCAGCAGCTCCTTGCCGGGGAGGCACGAGCAGTACTTC. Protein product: CASSSLPGRHEQYF.

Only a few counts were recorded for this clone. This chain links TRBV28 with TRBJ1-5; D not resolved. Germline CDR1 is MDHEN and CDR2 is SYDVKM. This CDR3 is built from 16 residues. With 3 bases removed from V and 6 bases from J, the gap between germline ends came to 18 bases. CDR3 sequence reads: CASSFFKVRARQPQHF. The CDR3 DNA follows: TGTGCCAGCAGTTTTTTCAAGGTCCGGGCTCGTCAGCCCCAGCATTTT.

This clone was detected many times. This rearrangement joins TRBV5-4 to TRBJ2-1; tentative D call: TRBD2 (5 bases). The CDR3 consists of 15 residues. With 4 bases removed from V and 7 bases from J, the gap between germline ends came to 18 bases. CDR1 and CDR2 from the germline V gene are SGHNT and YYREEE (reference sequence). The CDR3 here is CASSPGGLNGNEQFF. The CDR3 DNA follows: TGTGCCAGCAGCCCAGGAGGACTTAATGGTAATGAGCAGTTCTTC.